This passage covers 29 T cell receptor beta chains from one sample sequenced in a study of breast tumors, draining lymph nodes, adjacent tissues (dated by TCRdb to about 2016). Library construction relied on multiplex PCR. The sequencing machine was an Illumina HiSeq 2000. TCRdb redid the processing of the public reads, applying fastp at Q25 and MiXCR, and retained in-frame beta chains. All rows with the same CDR3 protein become a single entry with the most common DNA and genes. The sample records about 32,000 distinct CDR3 sequences, roughly 36% of which are singletons. Roughly 10% of the sample lies in the top ten. Sequenced material: breast tumor tissue. The receptors shown here come from a female donor with breast cancer. Some clones in this sample may be carry-over from other donors' samples.

This clonotype was seen ten or more times. The V gene is TRBV10-3, the J gene TRBJ2-7, with 8 bases aligning to TRBD1. The V gene's germline CDR1 is ENHRY and CDR2 SYGVKD. The V gene end was trimmed by 6 bases and the J gene end by 6 bases; junction bases not matched to a gene: 1. CDR3 size: 11 residues. This chain's CDR3 is CAIRTGVEQYF. DNA for the CDR3: TGTGCCATCAGGACAGGGGTCGAGCAGTACTTC.

V gene TRBV30 combines with J gene TRBJ1-5, with D possibly matching TRBD1 (5 bases). Between the trimmed V and J ends, which lost 2 bases and 5 bases, there was a span of 10 bases. The CDR3 is 13 residues long. Germline CDR1 is GTSNPN and CDR2 is SVGIG (reference sequence). The DNA of the CDR3 is TGTGCCTGGAGTATGGGGGGGGATCAGCCCCAGCATTTT. Translation gives CAWSMGGDQPQHF. The whole variable domain, filled in from reference TRBV30 and TRBJ1-5, reads SQTIHQWPATLVQPVGSPLSLECTVEGTSNPNLYWYRQAAGRGLQLLFYSVGIGQISSEVPQNLSASRPQDRQFILSSKKLLLSDSGFYLCAWSMGGDQPQHFGDGTRLSIL.

This clonotype was recorded at least ten times. The genes are TRBV15 and TRBJ2-7; maybe TRBD2 (5 bases). This CDR3 has 15 residues. V was clipped by 0 bases and J by 3 bases, with 12 bases between them. Germline CDR1 and CDR2: LNHNV and YYDKDF (reference sequence). The CDR3 nucleotides read TGTGCCACCAGCAGAGATCCGCTCCGGGGCTACGAGCAGTACTTC. This gives the protein CATSRDPLRGYEQYF.

The chain joins TRBV10-3 to TRBJ2-5; the D gene is possibly TRBD1 (6 bases). V lost 2 bases and J 4 bases, leaving 8 bases between the germline ends. Germline-derived CDR1 and CDR2 are ENHRY and SYGVKD. The CDR3 contains 13 residues. CDR3 region: CAISEPGVETQYF. The DNA for the CDR3 is TGTGCCATCAGTGAGCCAGGGGTAGAGACCCAGTACTTC.

About this clonotype itself: A read error may produce the germline difference seen at one junction end. V and J are TRBV12-3 or TRBV12-4 and TRBJ2-5; 13 nucleotides match TRBD2. CDR3 length: 16 amino acids. In DNA, the CDR3 is TGTGCCGGCAGCAGTGAGACTAGCGGGAGGTCGGAGACCCAGTACTTC. Translation gives CAGSSETSGRSETQYF.

This clonotype was seen at least ten times. The chain is built from TRBV20-1 and TRBJ2-3; unclear D gene. V lost 6 bases, J lost 3 bases, and 13 bases lay in between. Per the germline V gene, CDR1 is DFQATT and CDR2 is SNEGSKA (reference sequence). The CDR3 runs 13 residues. The CDR3 is CSAKGRTTDTQYF. The CDR3 DNA reads TGCAGTGCCAAGGGCCGTACGACAGATACGCAGTATTTT.

This clonotype was seen repeatedly, ten times or more. The V gene is TRBV2, the J gene TRBJ2-1; a weak D match, TRBD2 (5 bases). This CDR3 contains 13 residues. Trimming shortened V by 1 base and J by 9 bases, and 10 bases separated the two germline ends. Germline V gene lookup returns CDR1 SNHLY and CDR2 FYNNEI. The CDR3 DNA sequence: TGTGCCAGCAGTGAAGGTAGTAGCGTTGAGCAGTTCTTC. This gives the protein CASSEGSSVEQFF. Filled out from reference TRBV2 and TRBJ2-1, the complete variable domain reads EPEVTQTPSHQVTQMGQEVILRCVPISNHLYFYWYRQILGQKVEFLVSFYNNEISEKSEIFDDQFSVERPDGSNFTLKIRSTKLEDSAMYFCASSEGSSVEQFFGPGTRLTVL.

This clonotype has just a few counts. The gene calls are TRBV12-3 or TRBV12-4 and TRBJ1-4; a weak D match, TRBD1 (5 bases). Between the trimmed V and J ends, which lost 1 base and 8 bases, there was a span of 14 bases. The CDR3 spans 15 residues. The CDR3, as DNA: TGTGCCAGCAGTTTAGGTGCAGGGATGAGAGAAAAACTGTTTTTT. Translating it yields CASSLGAGMREKLFF.

The sample holds many counts of this clonotype. The chain employs TRBV20-1 and TRBJ2-3; 12 positions match TRBD2. Trimming took 3 bases from V and 5 from J; bases not matched to a gene: 6. Germline CDR1 DFQATT, CDR2 SNEGSKA (reference sequence). The CDR3 length is 15 residues. In nucleotides, the CDR3 is TGCAGTGCTAGTCTAGGACTAGCGGGAAGAGATACGCAGTATTTT. Translated: CSASLGLAGRDTQYF.

As for this clonotype: Because it lacks the conserved phenylalanine or tryptophan at the end, this CDR3 is likely a read error. The chain carries TRBV4-2 and TRBJ2-4; no definite D call. Deletions cut 0 bases from V and 0 bases from J, with 12 bases between. The length of the CDR3 is 17 residues. The germline V gene has CDR1 LGHNA and CDR2 YNFKEQ. CDR3 in amino acids: CASSQDPALGAKNIQYL. The CDR3 coding sequence is TGTGCCAGCAGCCAAGACCCAGCGTTGGGAGCCAAAAACATTCAGTACCTC.

This clonotype was recorded many times. DNA of the CDR3: TGCGCCAGCAGCTTGGGCGAGGGGGCAAAGGCCGGGGAGCTGTTTTTT. This sequence encodes CASSLGEGAKAGELFF. The chain is built from TRBV5-1 and TRBJ2-2, with TRBD1 matching over 7 bases. The CDR3 sequence is 16 residues long. The V gene's germline CDR1 is SGHRS and CDR2 YFSETQ. The ends lost 0 bases at V and 6 bases at J; junction bases unmatched: 8.

This chain joins TRBV20-1 and TRBJ2-3; tentatively, D is TRBD1 (5 bases). V shed 3 bases and J shed 2 bases, with 12 bases lying between them. The CDR3 runs 14 residues. Germline lookup yields CDR1 DFQATT and CDR2 SNEGSKA (reference sequence). The CDR3 DNA reads as TGCAGTGCTAGTGGCAGGGCCCCCACAGATACGCAGTATTTT. Translated: CSASGRAPTDTQYF.

This clonotype showed up just a few times. This chain links TRBV18 with TRBJ2-2; D uncertain. The germline V and J ends were trimmed by 3 bases and 4 bases, with 6 bases remaining between them. The CDR3 totals 13 residues. Germline assignment: CDR1 KGHSH and CDR2 LQKENI. The CDR3 sequence: CASSPNPTGELFF. The CDR3 bases are TGTGCCAGCTCACCGAACCCCACCGGGGAGCTGTTTTTT.

In this sample, this clonotype turned up many times. This chain connects TRBV4-1 to TRBJ2-3; the D gene is possibly TRBD1 (6 bases). CDR1 and CDR2 (germline): MGHRA, YSYEKL. Deletions cut 4 bases from V and 2 bases from J, with 16 bases between. CDR3 length equals 16 residues. The CDR3 DNA reads TGCGCCAGCAGCCCTCTCACCGGGACAATCACAGATACGCAGTATTTT. It yields the protein CASSPLTGTITDTQYF.

This clonotype has at least ten counts. The rearrangement joins TRBV13 to TRBJ2-7; 8 bases are a match to TRBD2. Germline V gene lookup returns CDR1 PRHDT and CDR2 FYEKMQ (reference sequence). The CDR3 has 16 residues. Trimming removed 5 bases from V and 3 bases from J; junction bases left unmatched: 12. This CDR3 reads CASSVRGGLDGYEQYF. For the CDR3, the DNA is TGTGCCAGCAGCGTACGCGGGGGACTAGATGGCTACGAGCAGTACTTC. The complete variable domain, with remaining parts taken from reference TRBV13 and TRBJ2-7, reads AAGVIQSPRHLIKEKRETATLKCYPIPRHDTVYWYQQGPGQDPQFLISFYEKMQSDKGSIPDRFSAQQFSDYHSELNMSSLELGDSALYFCASSVRGGLDGYEQYFGPGTRLTVT.

This clonotype was counted at least ten times. V and J are TRBV7-2 and TRBJ2-2; the D gene is possibly TRBD2 (6 bases). Per germline, CDR1 SGHTA and CDR2 FQGNSA. The CDR3 covers 13 residues. Trimming pared 2 bases from V and 7 bases from J, leaving 8 bases between. CDR3 sequence reads: CASSLRGSGELFF. The CDR3 DNA follows: TGTGCCAGCAGCTTACGGGGGAGCGGGGAGCTGTTTTTT.

This clonotype was counted many times. In DNA form, the CDR3 reads TGCGCCAGCAGCCAAATGACTAGCGGAACCTACGAGCAGTACTTC. Protein: CASSQMTSGTYEQYF. The rearrangement uses TRBV5-1 and TRBJ2-7; TRBD2 agrees at 9 bases. V shed 4 bases and J 2 bases; nucleotides not matched to a gene: 7. The CDR3 runs 15 residues. The germline CDR1 and CDR2 sequences are SGHRS and YFSETQ.

At least ten counts were recorded for this clonotype. The rearrangement links TRBV19 to TRBJ1-2; D is unclear. The CDR3 runs 12 residues. Trimming pared 7 bases from V and 5 bases from J, leaving 11 bases between. The germline CDR1 and CDR2 sequences are LNHDA and SQIVND (reference sequence). This chain's CDR3 is CASTRTDYGYTF. The CDR3 DNA sequence: TGTGCCAGTACCCGGACGGATTATGGCTACACCTTC.

This clonotype appeared many times. The rearrangement joins TRBV2 to TRBJ2-5; 7 nucleotides match TRBD1. The CDR3 covers 15 residues. After removal of 6 bases from V and 3 bases from J, the junction contained 10 bases not matched to a gene. Germline V gene lookup returns CDR1 SNHLY and CDR2 FYNNEI. The CDR3 bases are TGTGCCAGCAGGAGGGGGCGACCTGAGGAAGAGACCCAGTACTTC. It codes for CASRRGRPEEETQYF. The variable domain in full, with the rest retrieved from reference TRBV2 and TRBJ2-5, is EPEVTQTPSHQVTQMGQEVILRCVPISNHLYFYWYRQILGQKVEFLVSFYNNEISEKSEIFDDQFSVERPDGSNFTLKIRSTKLEDSAMYFCASRRGRPEEETQYFGPGTRLLVL.

In this sample, this clonotype turned up a few times. The CDR3 DNA reads as TGTGCCAGCAGAACATCTAGCGAAAGCACAGATACGCAGTATTTT. This translates into CASRTSSESTDTQYF. The gene calls are TRBV28 and TRBJ2-3; D possibly corresponds to TRBD2 (6 bases). The CDR3 contains 15 residues. The germline V gene encodes CDR1 MDHEN and CDR2 SYDVKM. The ends were cut back, 6 bases at V and 0 bases at J, with 13 bases in the middle.

This rearrangement joins TRBV5-1 to TRBJ2-7; 10 bases match TRBD1. The CDR3 extends over 16 amino acids. Germline V gives CDR1 SGHRS, CDR2 YFSETQ. Trimming at V came to 2 bases and at J to 4 bases, leaving 9 bases not matched to a gene. CDR3 loop: CASSLSGTGDFYEQYF. CDR3 DNA: TGCGCCAGCAGCTTATCCGGGACAGGGGATTTTTACGAGCAGTACTTC.

By frequency in the sample, this clonotype is medium-sized. This chain uses TRBV7-2 with TRBJ2-5; TRBD2 matches 10 bases. Germline CDR1 SGHTA, CDR2 FQGNSA. J was trimmed by 5 bases and V by 5 bases; bases with no gene match: 8. There are 15 residues in the CDR3. The DNA for the CDR3 is TGTGCCAGCAGCAAAGCGGGAGGGGGAGGTGAGACCCAGTACTTC. Protein sequence: CASSKAGGGGETQYF.

The chain carries TRBV4-2 and TRBJ2-1, with 8 bases that match TRBD2. Germline lookup yields CDR1 LGHNA and CDR2 YNFKEQ. CDR3 size: 14 residues. Unmatched junction bases numbered 6, after V lost 5 bases and J lost 6 bases. The CDR3 region is CASSFGTRGNEQFF. The CDR3 DNA follows: TGTGCCAGCAGCTTCGGGACTAGGGGCAATGAGCAGTTCTTC.

On this clonotype: One junction end does not reproduce the germline sequence, and a read error may be involved. The chain has TRBV20-1 and TRBJ1-6; no firm D call. The CDR3 is made up of 16 amino acids. Per the germline V gene, CDR1 is DFQATT and CDR2 is SNEGSKA (reference sequence). In nucleotides, the CDR3 is TGCAGTGCCCTTAGCGCAGGATGGGAATATAATTCACCCCCCCACTTT. Translation gives CSALSAGWEYNSPPHF.

This clonotype has at least ten counts. The chain carries TRBV11-3 and TRBJ2-3; TRBD1 or TRBD2 may be the D gene (5 bases each). This CDR3 is 14 amino acids long. Trimming cost V 3 bases and J 0 bases, with 7 bases left between them. Germline CDR1 and CDR2: SGHNT and YENEEA. CDR3 residues: CASSLGRSTDTQYF. In DNA form, the CDR3 reads TGTGCCAGCAGCTTGGGACGGAGCACAGATACGCAGTATTTT.

Many counts were recorded for this clonotype. The chain has TRBV15 and TRBJ2-1; D is tentatively TRBD1 or TRBD2 (5 bases each). Trimming removed 7 bases from V and 1 base from J, with 8 bases in between. Germline CDR1 reads LNHNV; CDR2 reads YYDKDF (reference sequence). This CDR3 region has 13 residues. CDR3 protein: CATTGPSYNEQFF. DNA of the CDR3: TGTGCCACCACGGGACCATCCTACAATGAGCAGTTCTTC.

This rearrangement joins TRBV7-9 to TRBJ2-3; D gene uncertain. Trimming took 5 bases from V and 0 from J, leaving 15 bases between them. The germline V gene has CDR1 SEHNR and CDR2 FQNEAQ (reference sequence). The CDR3 contains 16 residues. The CDR3 DNA is TGTGCCAGCAGCCAACCCCCCGGGCCTAGCACAGATACGCAGTATTTT. Its protein is CASSQPPGPSTDTQYF.

Concerning this clonotype: A much larger clone lies one base from this, so it may be a read error. V and J are TRBV7-2 and TRBJ2-3; 7 bases line up with TRBD2. The CDR3 runs 15 residues. J lost 0 bases, V lost 8 bases, and 8 bases had no gene match. Germline loops: CDR1 SGHTA, CDR2 FQGNSA. CDR3 nucleotides: TGTGCCAGCGGCCGTACTAGCGCTAGCACAGATACGCAGTATTTT. It translates to CASGRTSASTDTQYF. The whole variable domain, remainder taken from reference TRBV7-2 and TRBJ2-3, is GAGVSQSPSNKVTEKGKDVELRCDPISGHTALYWYRQSLGQGLEFLIYFQGNSAPDKSGLPSDRFSAERTGGSVSTLTIQRTQQEDSAVYLCASGRTSASTDTQYFGPGTRLTVL.

The gene calls are TRBV11-1 and TRBJ2-3; 7 bases are shared with TRBD1. The CDR3 is 15 residues long. Germline-derived CDR1 and CDR2 are SGHAT and FQDESV (reference sequence). The V segment lost 5 bases and the J segment 7 bases; nucleotides outside the gene matches: 12. The CDR3 sequence is CASSTLPGTAHTQYF. For the CDR3, the DNA is TGTGCCAGCAGCACGTTACCCGGGACAGCCCATACGCAGTATTTT.